A selection of T cell receptor beta chains follows, all from one sample in a study of blood T cell repertoires in COVID-19. The data were produced by immunoSEQ multiplex PCR, yet TCRdb's version contains in-frame clones alone and is incomplete. The sample has approximately 280,000 clones, around 91% seen once; the top ten hold roughly an eighth. The sequencing input was peripheral blood. These receptors were collected from a woman aged 60-75 years with acute or convalescent COVID-19. CDR3s include the opening cysteine and the closing phenylalanine or tryptophan. Fields, in order: D gene, CDR3 length, V gene, J gene, clone size, CDR3 DNA, CDR3 protein. D genes are given only for firm matches. Size is stated for part of the rows, as once, few or many counts, or as a class when the clone is expanded.

TRBD2	15	TRBV28	TRBJ2-1	NA	TGTGCCAGCAGTTTAGGGCTAGCGGGGGGCGGGGAGCAGTTCTTC	CASSLGLAGGGEQFF
NA	13	TRBV19	TRBJ2-2	NA	TGTGCCAGTAGTAGGCCGGAGACCGGGGAGCTGTTTTTT	CASSRPETGELFF
NA	16	TRBV19	TRBJ2-6	NA	TGTGCCAGTAGTATAGTTTGGGGGGAAGGGGCCAACGTCCTGACTTTC	CASSIVWGEGANVLTF
NA	14	TRBV18	TRBJ2-3	NA	TGTGCCAGCTCTTACGGGACTAGCACAGATACGCAGTATTTT	CASSYGTSTDTQYF
TRBD1	15	TRBV15	TRBJ2-7	NA	TGTGCCACCAGCAGATCCCGGGACAGCTCCTACGAGCAGTACTTC	CATSRSRDSSYEQYF
NA	16	TRBV7-3	TRBJ2-1	NA	TGTGCCAGCAGCTTACCTACTAGTGATAGGCGCGATGAGCAGTTCTTC	CASSLPTSDRRDEQFF
NA	15	TRBV27	TRBJ2-3	once	TGTGCCAGCTCCCAATCGAGGGTCGGGGCAGATACGCAGTATTTT	CASSQSRVGADTQYF
NA	14	TRBV6-5	TRBJ1-2	NA	TGTGCCAGCAGTCGTGGTCCAGATAACTATGGCTACACCTTC	CASSRGPDNYGYTF
TRBD1	15	TRBV7-2	TRBJ1-1	NA	TGTGCCAGCAGCTACCTCGGACAAGGACAGGGGACCGCTTTCTTT	CASSYLGQGQGTAFF
NA	15	TRBV9	TRBJ1-1	NA	TGTGCCAGCAGCGCCGCGGGGCGGTTTGGCACTGAAGCTTTCTTT	CASSAAGRFGTEAFF
TRBD1	16	TRBV28	TRBJ1-3	NA	TGTGCCAGCAGTCTCCTAGACAGGGCCTCTGGAAACACCATATATTTT	CASSLLDRASGNTIYF
TRBD2	17	TRBV9	TRBJ2-1	once	TGTGCCAGCAGCGTATTGAGTGGGACTAGCGGGGGGCCTGAGCAGTTCTTC	CASSVLSGTSGGPEQFF
NA	16	TRBV3-1/TRBV3-2	TRBJ2-1	NA	TGTGCCAGCAGCTCCCGTCGTCAGGGCCCATCCGATGAGCAGTTCTTC	CASSSRRQGPSDEQFF
NA	13	TRBV7-3	TRBJ1-2	once	TGTGCCAGCAGCTTAAGCCGGGGCGGACAGCACACCTTC	CASSLSRGGQHTF
TRBD1	17	TRBV28	TRBJ1-4	NA	TGTGCCAGCAGTTCCGGACAGGGCCATTCTACTAATGAAAAACTGTTTTTT	CASSSGQGHSTNEKLFF
NA	12	TRBV28	TRBJ1-1	NA	TGTGCCAGCCGAATGCGGGGGACTGAAGCTTTCTTT	CASRMRGTEAFF
TRBD1	17	TRBV19	TRBJ2-6	NA	TGTGCCAGTAGTCCGGACAGGGGAGGACCTGGGGCCAACGTCCTGACTTTC	CASSPDRGGPGANVLTF
NA	16	TRBV9	TRBJ2-3	once	TGTGCCAGCAGCGTAGAAGGAGTCGGTAGCACAGATACGCAGTATTTT	CASSVEGVGSTDTQYF
NA	14	TRBV18	TRBJ2-3	NA	TGTGCCAGCTCACCACGGGCAGGCCCAGATACGCAGTATTTT	CASSPRAGPDTQYF
NA	14	TRBV28	TRBJ1-5	NA	TGTGCCAGCAGTCCCGGAGGTAGCAATCAGCCCCAGCATTTT	CASSPGGSNQPQHF
TRBD1	14	TRBV19	TRBJ1-1	NA	TGTGCCAGTAGGCCTGGGGCAGGGGGCGATTCAGCTTTCTTT	CASRPGAGGDSAFF
TRBD2	14	TRBV30	TRBJ2-3	NA	TGTGCCTGGAATCCAGCGGGAGGCCGGGATACGCAGTATTTT	CAWNPAGGRDTQYF
TRBD1	14	TRBV7-2	TRBJ1-4	NA	TGTGCCAGCAGCCCGGACAGGATTAATGAAAAACTGTTTTTT	CASSPDRINEKLFF
TRBD2	16	TRBV24-1	TRBJ2-5	NA	TGTGCCACCAGTGATTTGGCGGGAGGGCCTGAGGAGACCCAGTACTTC	CATSDLAGGPEETQYF
NA	15	TRBV4-2	TRBJ2-3	NA	TGTGCCAGCAGCCAAGCCGGGGGTGGCACAGATACGCAGTATTTT	CASSQAGGGTDTQYF
TRBD1	13	TRBV28	TRBJ1-2	NA	TGTGCCAGCAGTTTATCGAGGGGGCATGGCTACACCTTC	CASSLSRGHGYTF
NA	13	TRBV15	TRBJ1-5	NA	TGTGCCACCGACGGAGAGGGCAATCAGCCCCAGCATTTT	CATDGEGNQPQHF
NA	16	TRBV6-5	TRBJ1-1	NA	TGTGCCAGCAGTTACTCGACGGGATGGGGGGTCACTGAAGCTTTCTTT	CASSYSTGWGVTEAFF
NA	14	TRBV4-1	TRBJ1-3	NA	TGCGCCAGCAGCCAAGTATTAGATCGAAACACCATATATTTT	CASSQVLDRNTIYF
TRBD1	15	TRBV5-1	TRBJ1-5	once	TGCGCCAGCAGCTTGGGGGGACAGCGCAATCAGCCCCAGCATTTT	CASSLGGQRNQPQHF
NA	14	TRBV10-3	TRBJ2-1	NA	TGTGCCATCAGTGATTATCCGCAGAACAATGAGCAGTTCTTC	CAISDYPQNNEQFF
TRBD2	15	TRBV27	TRBJ2-2	NA	TGTGCCAGCAGTTGGAACGCGGGAGGGGCCGGGGAGCTGTTTTTT	CASSWNAGGAGELFF
TRBD1	17	TRBV3-1/TRBV3-2	TRBJ1-1	NA	TGTGCCAGCAGCCCCTCTCCGGGACAGGTGATGAACACTGAAGCTTTCTTT	CASSPSPGQVMNTEAFF
NA	13	TRBV18	TRBJ2-7	NA	TGTGCCAGCTCACCGTCGGCAGGGTACGAGCAGTACTTC	CASSPSAGYEQYF
TRBD1	13	TRBV11-1	TRBJ2-1	once	TGTGCCAGCAGCTTAGGGACAGGGAATGAGCAGTTCTTC	CASSLGTGNEQFF
TRBD2	16	TRBV7-9	TRBJ2-2	NA	TGTGCCAGCAGGGGACTAGCGGGGGAGAACACCGGGGAGCTGTTTTTT	CASRGLAGENTGELFF
NA	11	TRBV2	TRBJ2-7	NA	TGTGCCAGCAGAGCCGCCTACGAGCAGTACTTC	CASRAAYEQYF
NA	18	TRBV23-1	TRBJ2-7	NA	TGCGCCAGCACAGACCCTAGACTGGCAGGGGCGAGCTCCTACGAGCAGTACTTC	CASTDPRLAGASSYEQYF
NA	15	TRBV28	TRBJ1-4	NA	TGTGCCAGCATCCCCCCTGCCCCTTGGCCCGAAAAACTGTTTTTT	CASIPPAPWPEKLFF